The rows below give T cell receptor beta chains drawn from one sample of a study of blood T cell repertoires in COVID-19. The data were produced by immunoSEQ multiplex PCR, yet TCRdb's version contains in-frame clones alone and is incomplete. The sample carries about 400,000 clones, approximately 86% recorded once. What was sequenced was peripheral blood. The receptor source for this set is a human donor in a cohort sampled during active COVID-19. CDR3s include the opening cysteine and the closing phenylalanine or tryptophan. The D gene is left open where the match is weak. The size of a clone is reported for some rows only, either as once, few or many, or as a class for expanded clones.

clone_size | j_call | d_call | v_call | cdr3_length | cdr3_aa | cdr3_nt
few | TRBJ2-7 | NA | TRBV5-1 | 15 | CASSAEPGLFYEQYF | TGCGCCAGCAGCGCGGAACCGGGACTCTTCTACGAGCAGTACTTC
NA | TRBJ2-2 | TRBD2 | TRBV7-2 | 16 | CASSLMAGGYAGELFF | TGTGCCAGCAGCTTAATGGCGGGGGGGTACGCCGGGGAGCTGTTTTTT
NA | TRBJ2-1 | TRBD1 | TRBV28 | 14 | CARTDRDLSDEQFF | TGTGCCAGGACGGACAGGGACTTGTCGGATGAGCAGTTCTTC
NA | TRBJ1-5 | TRBD1 | TRBV28 | 16 | CASSSGQGVLHQPQHF | TGTGCCAGCAGTTCGGGACAGGGGGTTTTACATCAGCCCCAGCATTTT
NA | TRBJ1-3 | TRBD1 | TRBV7-7 | 19 | CASSNRDRGLTRSGNTIYF | TGTGCTAGCAGCAACAGGGACAGGGGACTTACTCGCTCTGGAAACACCATATATTTT
NA | TRBJ1-5 | NA | TRBV4-1 | 15 | CASSQGQSSNQPQHF | TGCGCCAGCAGCCAAGGACAGTCTAGCAATCAGCCCCAGCATTTT
once | TRBJ2-5 | TRBD2 | TRBV5-6 | 13 | CASRASGQETQYF | TGTGCCAGCAGAGCTAGCGGCCAAGAGACCCAGTACTTC
NA | TRBJ2-7 | TRBD2 | TRBV7-2 | 15 | CASSLVAGGAYEQYF | TGTGCCAGCAGCTTAGTTGCGGGAGGGGCATACGAGCAGTACTTC
NA | TRBJ1-3 | NA | TRBV15 | 15 | CATSKLSSSGNTIYF | TGTGCCACCAGCAAACTGTCATCCTCTGGAAACACCATATATTTT
NA | TRBJ2-2 | TRBD2 | TRBV2 | 15 | CASSRTSGRVGELFF | TGTGCCAGCAGTCGGACTAGCGGGAGAGTTGGGGAGCTGTTTTTT
few | TRBJ2-7 | NA | TRBV4-1 | 14 | CASSQLQGSYEQYF | TGCGCCAGCAGCCAACTACAGGGTTCATACGAGCAGTACTTC